The 24 T cell receptor beta chains below were found in one sample sequenced in a study of CD8+ T cells in alopecia areata. Investigators isolated RNA and reverse transcribed it into cDNA to act as the sequencing template. The protocol was immunoSEQ multiplex PCR, while the TCRdb copy is restricted to in-frame clones and leaves out a portion. Singletons are absent from the sample, which has approximately 110,000 clones. The material sequenced was lesional skin. These TCRs come from a C3H/HeJ mouse with alopecia areata. For the strain, the MHC haplotype given is H2-k.

With respect to this clone: The gene names given are mouse names. The CDR3 end is not reached by the read, which stops 4 residues before it; the germline J gene fills it in. The chain combines TRBV13-2 with TRBJ1-2; TRBD1 aligns across 8 bases. Germline loops: CDR1 NNHNN, CDR2 SYGAGS (reference sequence). The CDR3 has 13 residues. Trimming took 5 bases from V and 1 from J; bases not matched to a gene: 1. The CDR3: CASGGQVNSDYTF. CDR3 bases read: TGTGCCAGCGGGGGACAGGTAAACTCC.

Details on this clone: Mouse gene names and germline throughout. The observed sequence ends 4 residues before the CDR3 terminus, with the missing tail filled in from the germline J gene. The V and J genes are TRBV13-2 and TRBJ2-1; 7 bases fit TRBD1. Germline V lookup: CDR1 NNHNN, CDR2 SYGAGS (reference sequence). The CDR3 is 12 amino acids. The CDR3 bases that were read are TGTGCCAGCGGAGTACAGGGGGCT. Translation gives CASGVQGA. The full-length CDR3 reads as CASGVQGAEQFF.

Of note for this clone: Each gene name is a mouse one. The CDR3 end falls 4 residues outside the read, so it is completed with the germline J gene. The rearrangement links TRBV13-2 to TRBJ1-1; possible D gene TRBD1, 6 bases. CDR3 length: 14 amino acids. Germline CDR1 NNHNN, CDR2 SYGAGS (reference sequence). The DNA read from the CDR3 is TGTGCCAGCGGTGATCTGGGGGGGCGCCGA. Translated: CASGDLGGRR. The entire CDR3 protein reads CASGDLGGRREVFF.

Only a few counts were recorded for this clone. Gene names and germline match the mouse. Read sequence stops 4 residues before the CDR3 end, and the germline J gene provides the missing end. Other DNA sequences within the sample encode an identical CDR3. V and J are TRBV1 and TRBJ2-1; D is perhaps TRBD1 (6 bases). This CDR3 contains 13 residues. In germline, CDR1 is NSQYPW, CDR2 LRSPGD (reference sequence). The CDR3 loop reads CTCSARQGAEQFF. Incomplete CDR3 DNA: TGCACCTGCAGTGCCAGGCAGGGGGCT.

This clone showed up many times. These gene names are mouse names. The read finishes 4 residues shy of the CDR3 end, and the germline J gene is used to complete it. The chain combines TRBV1 with TRBJ2-1; 9 bases are a match to TRBD1. Trimming took 2 bases from V and 6 from J; bases not matched to a gene: 2. The length of the CDR3 is 14 residues. Germline-derived CDR1 and CDR2 are NSQYPW and LRSPGD (reference sequence). Incomplete CDR3 DNA: TGCACCTGCAGTGCACGGGACAGGGTTGCT. Its protein product is CTCSARDRVA. The entire CDR3 reads CTCSARDRVAEQFF.

This clone was seen a handful of times. Gene names and germline refer to mouse. The CDR3 goes on 4 residues after the read ends, and that part is filled in from the germline J gene. V gene TRBV31 combines with J gene TRBJ2-7; 12 positions match TRBD2. Germline CDR1 and CDR2: GKSSPN and SITVG. The length of the CDR3 is 15 residues. V shed 7 bases, J shed 0 bases, and the junction held 7 bases outside the gene matches. The CDR3 bases that were read are TGTGCCTCCGACTGGGGGGGCGCGGGCTCCTAT. Translated, it gives CASDWGGAGSY. The entire CDR3 protein reads CASDWGGAGSYEQYF.

About this clone itself: Genes and germline come from the mouse. The read ends 4 residues shy of where the CDR3 ends; the end is completed using the germline J gene. The rearrangement uses TRBV5 and TRBJ2-3; TRBD2 aligns across 7 bases. CDR3 length: 16 residues. Looked up from germline, CDR1 is LGHNA and CDR2 is YNLKQL (reference sequence). With V trimmed by 1 base and J by 0 bases, 4 bases remained unmatched. The CDR3 is CASSQVLGYSAETLYF. The CDR3 bases that were read are TGTGCCAGCAGCCAAGTACTGGGGTATAGTGCAGAA.

Concerning this clone itself: TCRdb gives a protein that differs at residue 13 from what the DNA encodes, so the protein here is translated from the DNA. Gene names and germline match the mouse. The sequenced fragment ends 3 residues before the CDR3 boundary, so the rest is inferred from the germline J gene. This chain joins TRBV1 and TRBJ1-3; 7 nucleotides align to TRBD1. V lost 3 bases to trimming and J lost 0 bases; unmatched junction nucleotides: 5. The CDR3 length is 16 residues. The V gene's germline CDR1 is NSQYPW and CDR2 LRSPGD (reference sequence). This CDR3 is CTCSARGTVSGNTLYF. The sequenced part of the CDR3 DNA is TGCACCTGCAGTGCGAGGGGGACAGTTTCTGGAAATACG. The full variable domain, rest sourced from reference TRBV1 and TRBJ1-3, is VTLLEQNPRWRLVPRGQAVNLRCILKNSQYPWMSWYQQDLQKQLQWLFTLRSPGDKEVKSLPGADYLATRVTDTELRLQVANMSQGRTLYCTCSARGTVSGNTLYFGEGSRLIVV.

This clone has a handful of counts. Gene names follow the mouse nomenclature. The CDR3 reads CASSPGGFSAETLYF. The sequenced part of the CDR3 DNA is TGTGCCAGCAGTCCTGGGGGGTTTAGTGCAGAA. The gene calls are TRBV19 and TRBJ2-3, with 8 bases identical to TRBD2. The read falls 4 residues short of the CDR3 end, and the missing part is taken from the germline J gene. The V segment lost 4 bases and the J segment 0 bases; nucleotides outside the gene matches: 4. This CDR3 has 15 amino acids. Per the germline V gene, CDR1 is FNHDT and CDR2 is SITEND (reference sequence).

Remarks on this clone: Gene labels here are mouse ones. The read finishes 4 residues shy of the CDR3 end, and the germline J gene is used to complete it. The J gene is TRBJ2-7, the V gene TRBV13-2, with TRBD1 as a possible D gene (5 bases). Germline CDR1 is NNHNN and CDR2 is SYGAGS (reference sequence). The CDR3 spans 15 residues. The V and J ends lost 1 base and 0 bases respectively, with 11 bases between them. The CDR3 region is CASGDLQESSYEQYF. CDR3 DNA (partial): TGTGCCAGCGGTGATCTACAGGAGAGCTCCTAT.

A few counts support this clone. Genes here carry mouse names. Read coverage stops 4 residues before the CDR3 terminus; the germline J gene supplies the remainder. The chain couples TRBV13-3 to TRBJ2-3, with D perhaps matching TRBD2 (5 bases). Germline V lookup: CDR1 NNHDY, CDR2 SYVADS. This CDR3 region has 14 residues. V lost 3 bases to trimming and J lost 1 base, with 9 bases between them. The sequenced part of the CDR3 DNA is TGTGCCAGCAGTGTGGGGTCGCGTGCAGAA. It specifies CASSVGSRAE. In full, the CDR3 reads CASSVGSRAETLYF.

Points on this clone: These gene names are mouse names. The read ends 4 residues early relative to the CDR3; the germline J gene fills the gap. The V gene is TRBV13-1, the J gene TRBJ2-2, with 8 positions matching TRBD2. V was clipped by 0 bases and J by 3 bases; unmatched bases: 4. Germline lookup yields CDR1 NSHNY and CDR2 SYGAGN. CDR3 length: 16 amino acids. CDR3 DNA (partial): TGTGCCAGCAGTGATGCAGTCTGGGGGGACACCGGG. Translated: CASSDAVWGDTG. The entire CDR3 sequence reads CASSDAVWGDTGQLYF.

Notes on this clone: Mouse gene names apply. The CDR3 end falls 4 residues outside the read, so it is completed with the germline J gene. The V and J genes are TRBV13-1 and TRBJ2-2; D gene uncertain. The CDR3 extends over 14 amino acids. Germline V lookup: CDR1 NSHNY, CDR2 SYGAGN. V was clipped by 3 bases and J by 1 base, with 7 bases between them. The CDR3 here is CASSARQNTGQLYF. Incomplete CDR3 DNA: TGTGCCAGCAGTGCAAGACAAAACACCGGG.

Details on this clone: Any gene name here is a mouse gene name. The CDR3 end is not reached by the read, which stops 4 residues before it; the germline J gene fills it in. J is TRBJ1-4 and V is TRBV1, with D possibly matching TRBD1 (5 bases). The CDR3 runs to 15 residues. V shed 5 bases and J shed 3 bases, with 13 bases lying between them. CDR1 is NSQYPW and CDR2 is LRSPGD in the germline V gene (reference sequence). The CDR3 is CTCSTREGPNERLFF. The covered CDR3 bases are TGCACCTGCAGTACCAGGGAGGGTCCCAACGAA. The entire variable domain, with the rest obtained from reference TRBV1 and TRBJ1-4, is as follows: VTLLEQNPRWRLVPRGQAVNLRCILKNSQYPWMSWYQQDLQKQLQWLFTLRSPGDKEVKSLPGADYLATRVTDTELRLQVANMSQGRTLYCTCSTREGPNERLFFGHGTKLSVL.

Concerning this clone itself: Gene names and germline match the mouse. The read ends 4 residues shy of where the CDR3 ends; the end is completed using the germline J gene. V usage is TRBV16 and J usage is TRBJ1-1; 8 bases align to TRBD1. CDR3 length: 14 residues. Germline loops: CDR1 SGHSA, CDR2 FRNQAP. CDR3 sequence: CASSTDRVLTEVFF. CDR3 DNA (partial): TGTGCAAGCAGCACGGACAGGGTTTTGACA.

This clone was observed a handful of times. The gene names given are mouse names. The read ends 4 residues before the CDR3 terminus; that terminus is restored from the germline J gene. This rearrangement joins TRBV17 to TRBJ2-7, with 7 bases aligning to TRBD1. The V and J ends lost 0 bases and 3 bases, in that order; junction bases with no gene match: 2. The germline V gene has CDR1 MNHDT and CDR2 YYDKIL. The CDR3 is 14 residues long. The CDR3 DNA, read in part, is TGTGCTAGCAGTAGAGATCGACAGGGCTAT. Its translation: CASSRDRQGY. The CDR3, in full, reads CASSRDRQGYEQYF. Combining the CDR3 with reference TRBV17 and TRBJ2-7 gives the whole variable domain DTTVKQNPRYKLARVGKPVNLICSQTMNHDTMYWYQKKPNQAPKLLLFYYDKILNREADTFEKFQSSRPNNSFCSLYIGSAGLEYSAMYLCASSRDRQGYEQYFGPGTRLTVL.

Comment on this clone: Any gene name here is a mouse gene name. Coverage ceases 4 residues before the CDR3 finishes, and the germline J gene fills in the end. The chain recombines TRBV31 with TRBJ1-2; possible D gene TRBD1, 5 bases. The germline V and J ends were trimmed by 2 bases and 2 bases, with 12 bases remaining between them. This CDR3 is built from 14 residues. Germline-derived CDR1 and CDR2 are GKSSPN and SITVG. This CDR3 is CAWSVREENSDYTF. CDR3 DNA, as far as it was read: TGTGCCTGGAGTGTCAGGGAAGAGAACTCC.

To note about this clone: The gene symbols are mouse symbols. The observed sequence ends 4 residues before the CDR3 terminus, with the missing tail filled in from the germline J gene. Other DNA sequences in this specimen translate into the identical CDR3. The chain has TRBV13-3 and TRBJ2-1, with 12 nucleotides matching TRBD2. CDR3 size: 15 residues. Germline V gene data show CDR1 as NNHDY and CDR2 as SYVADS. The ends lost 2 bases at V and 6 bases at J; junction bases unmatched: 3. The CDR3 loop reads CASSEGTGGLAEQFF. CDR3 bases read: TGTGCCAGCAGTGAAGGGACTGGGGGGCTTGCT.

Details on this clone: These gene names are mouse names. The DNA ends 4 residues before the CDR3 does, and the rest of the CDR3 is filled in from the germline J gene. The rearrangement links TRBV19 to TRBJ2-5; D is perhaps TRBD1 (5 bases). This CDR3 has 14 amino acids. V lost 4 bases to trimming and J lost 3 bases, with 12 bases between them. In germline, CDR1 is FNHDT, CDR2 SITEND (reference sequence). The CDR3 DNA, read in part, is TGTGCCAGCAGTCCCGACAGAAAACAAGAC. Protein sequence: CASSPDRKQD. From start to end, the CDR3 is CASSPDRKQDTQYF.

This clone was found a few times. TCRdb gives a protein that differs at residue 13 from what the DNA encodes, so the protein here is translated from the DNA. Here the gene names and germline are mouse. The CDR3 is cut off 3 residues early in the read; its end comes from the germline J gene. The chain is built from TRBV19 and TRBJ1-3; TRBD1 is a possible D gene (6 bases). V was shortened by 3 bases and J by 0 bases, with 13 bases between the two germline ends. CDR3 length: 16 residues. Germline CDR1 is FNHDT and CDR2 is SITEND (reference sequence). The CDR3 loop is CASSTPGQNSGNTLYF. CDR3 DNA (partial): TGTGCCAGCAGTACCCCGGGACAAAATTCTGGAAATACG.

With regard to this clone: Gene and germline names: mouse. The observed sequence ends 4 residues before the CDR3 terminus, with the missing tail filled in from the germline J gene. The chain has TRBV1 and TRBJ2-1; 8 nucleotides align to TRBD2. The CDR3 runs to 14 residues. Germline V CDR1 and CDR2: NSQYPW, LRSPGD (reference sequence). CDR3 bases read: TGCACCTGCAGTGCAGTCTGGGGGGTGGCT. This sequence encodes CTCSAVWGVA. The full CDR3 protein is CTCSAVWGVAEQFF.

This clone occurred a few times. Gene labels here are mouse ones. The read ends 4 residues shy of where the CDR3 ends; the end is completed using the germline J gene. V and J are TRBV19 and TRBJ2-1; 14 bases agree with TRBD2. Germline V CDR1 and CDR2: FNHDT, SITEND (reference sequence). The CDR3 covers 14 residues. Partial CDR3 DNA: TGTGCCAGCAGTGGGACTGGGGGGGCCGCT. Its protein product is CASSGTGGAA. The full CDR3 protein is CASSGTGGAAEQFF.

As regards this clone: Gene names are the mouse ones. The CDR3 goes on 4 residues after the read ends, and that part is filled in from the germline J gene. The V and J genes are TRBV13-3 and TRBJ2-5, with 8 nucleotides matching TRBD2. CDR1 and CDR2 from the germline V gene are NNHDY and SYVADS. This CDR3 is built from 14 residues. The J segment lost 3 bases and the V segment lost 3 bases, leaving 3 bases of the junction unmatched. CDR3 protein: CASSGDWPQDTQYF. The covered CDR3 bases are TGTGCCAGCAGTGGGGACTGGCCACAAGAC.

Regarding this clone: Each gene name is a mouse one. From the germline J gene comes the end of the CDR3, since the read stops 4 residues before it. The chain employs TRBV5 and TRBJ2-1, with D hard to call. CDR3 size: 14 residues. V lost 0 bases and J 0 bases, leaving 3 bases between the germline ends. The germline gives CDR1 LGHNA, CDR2 YNLKQL (reference sequence). The CDR3: CASSQDTNYAEQFF. The covered CDR3 bases are TGTGCCAGCAGCCAAGACACTAACTATGCT.